These 10 T cell receptor beta chains share one sample of origin, sequenced in a study of Ad26.COV2.S vaccination and SARS-CoV-2 variants. Treatment indicated: around 19 received Ad26.COV2.S at low or high dose, single or two shots; roughly five received placebo; per-sample allocation not given. Each sample was drawn 63 days after the first injection (of vaccine or placebo). Sequencing was performed with immunoSEQ multiplex PCR; in TCRdb, only in-frame clones are kept and a portion is missing. The sample yields 350,000 to 450,000 clones, roughly 80% seen once. The specimen comprised peripheral blood, sampled in a trial of Ad26.COV2.S vaccine versus placebo. The source is a person aged 18 to 65 who received the Ad26.COV2.S COVID-19 vaccine or a placebo.

The chain is built from TRBV12-3 or TRBV12-4 and TRBJ1-1; no firm D call. This CDR3 is built from 12 residues. Trimming removed 3 bases at V and 6 bases at J, with 8 bases between. CDR3 nucleotide sequence: TGTGCCAGCAGTTTTCGCCGTTCTGAAGCTTTCTTT. Translated: CASSFRRSEAFF.

This clone was counted at least ten times. The rearrangement links TRBV6-4 to TRBJ2-1, with 9 bases fitting TRBD2. Germline V gene lookup returns CDR1 MRHNA and CDR2 SNTAGT. The CDR3 loop spans 15 amino acids. J was trimmed by 2 bases and V by 1 base; bases with no gene match: 0. CDR3: CASSDLAGAYNEQFF. CDR3 DNA: TGTGCCAGCAGTGACTTAGCGGGAGCCTACAATGAGCAGTTCTTC.

This clone was seen more than once but under ten times. The chain has TRBV7-8 and TRBJ1-5; 8 nucleotides line up with TRBD1. The CDR3 has 15 residues. The junction had 5 bases not matched to a gene; V was cut back by 5 bases and J by 2 bases. Per the germline V gene, CDR1 is SGHVS and CDR2 is FQNEAQ. Here the CDR3 DNA reads TGTGCCAGCAGCGACAGGGGAATGGGCAATCAGCCCCAGCATTTT. Protein sequence: CASSDRGMGNQPQHF.

This chain uses TRBV7-9 with TRBJ1-1; perhaps TRBD1 as D (6 bases). V dropped 1 base and J dropped 1 base, with 10 bases sitting between them. CDR3 length: 15 residues. Germline values: CDR1 SEHNR, CDR2 FQNEAQ (reference sequence). This chain's CDR3 is CASSLGRGGNTEAFF. CDR3 sequence (DNA): TGTGCCAGCAGCTTAGGCAGGGGTGGGAACACTGAAGCTTTCTTT.

J is TRBJ2-7 and V is TRBV5-1; D may be TRBD1 or TRBD2 (5 bases each). In germline, CDR1 is SGHRS, CDR2 YFSETQ. Trimming took 4 bases from V and 0 from J, leaving 14 bases between them. The CDR3 runs to 15 residues. CDR3 nucleotides: TGCGCCAGCAGCCTGGGACGCAGGAGCTCCTACGAGCAGTACTTC. Residues: CASSLGRRSSYEQYF.

The chain is built from TRBV13 and TRBJ2-4; D not certain. V lost 7 bases and J 6 bases, leaving 22 bases between the germline ends. The V gene's germline CDR1 is PRHDT and CDR2 FYEKMQ (reference sequence). The CDR3 runs to 16 residues. CDR3 DNA: TGTGCCAGCATAGGCCGACCTCTGATTTTTAGAAACATTCAGTACTTC. The encoded protein is CASIGRPLIFRNIQYF.

This chain joins TRBV6-5 and TRBJ1-1, with 8 bases fitting TRBD1. Germline loops: CDR1 MNHEY, CDR2 SVGAGI. Trimming cost V 2 bases and J 0 bases; bases outside gene matches: 2. This CDR3 is built from 15 residues. The CDR3 protein is CASSYRQGMNTEAFF. In nucleotides, the CDR3 is TGTGCCAGCAGTTACAGACAGGGGATGAACACTGAAGCTTTCTTT.

The V call is TRBV11-2, the J call TRBJ1-1; no reliable D call. Looked up from germline, CDR1 is SGHAT and CDR2 is FQNNGV. The CDR3 has 16 amino acids. Deletions cut 1 base from V and 0 bases from J, with 12 bases between. CDR3 DNA: TGTGCCAGCAGCTTAGGCGGGAGGACCATGAACACTGAAGCTTTCTTT. Residues: CASSLGGRTMNTEAFF.

The genes are TRBV27 and TRBJ2-7; D possibly uses TRBD1 or TRBD2 (5 bases each). CDR1 is MNHEY and CDR2 is SMNVEV in the germline V gene (reference sequence). CDR3 length equals 13 residues. V gave up 2 bases and J gave up 5 bases, with 10 bases separating them. The CDR3 DNA follows: TGTGCCAGCAGTTTACGAGGGACCCACGAGCAGTACTTC. It is translated as CASSLRGTHEQYF.

The chain combines TRBV14 with TRBJ1-1; D uncertain. The CDR3 contains 13 residues. Looked up from germline, CDR1 is SGHDN and CDR2 is FVKESK. V shed 0 bases and J shed 10 bases, with 12 bases lying between them. The CDR3 loop reads CASSQELGIAAFF. The CDR3 DNA follows: TGTGCCAGCAGCCAAGAGCTTGGGATCGCAGCTTTCTTT.